The source of this T cell receptor beta chain is a study of beta chain features in type 1 diabetes. On this clone itself: Its antigen is as yet unknown.

Expressed TCRB transcripts were sequenced because the isolated RNA had all been reverse transcribed beforehand. Method: immunoSEQ multiplex PCR; TCRdb's copy keeps in-frame clones and lacks some. The sample lists some 700,000 clones, around an eighth occurring once. This CDR3 has 16 amino acids. Looked up from germline, CDR1 is LNHNV and CDR2 is YYDKDF (reference sequence). Trimming stripped 4 bases from V and 2 bases from J, with 14 bases between. Overall study results and limits: Significant though moderate, a shortening of TCRB CDR3s appeared in all four CD4+ subsets of Type 1 diabetes patients. Possible PCR preference for shorter templates applied equally to patients and controls.

Material for sequencing was naive CD4+ T cells from blood. The chain employs TRBV15 and TRBJ2-2, with D possibly TRBD1 on 6 matching bases. The sequence derives from a man aged 18 to 29 with type 1 diabetes. The CDR3 nucleotides are TGTGCCACCAGCATTGGGACACCCTCTAACACCGGGGAGCTGTTTTTT. It yields the protein CATSIGTPSNTGELFF.